The T cell receptor (beta chain) under discussion was sequenced for a study of neurological immune-mediated disorders. This clonotype was found many times. The CDR3 extends over 14 amino acids. CDR1 SGHRS and CDR2 YFSETQ come from the germline V gene. V shed 4 bases and J shed 6 bases, with 16 bases lying between them. TCRdb re-analysed the 5' RACE reads in MiXCR, keeping a single row per CDR3 protein. Of fewer than 80,000 distinct CDR3 sequences listed, around 5% are singletons. The chain joins TRBV5-1 to TRBJ1-2, with D unresolved. The sequencing sample was made of PBMCs. The TCR originated in a woman in her twenties or thirties with multiple sclerosis. The CDR3 DNA follows: TGCGCCAGCAGCCCAGACGGGATCTACCATGGCTACACCTTC. The encoded protein is CASSPDGIYHGYTF.